These 29 T cell receptor beta chains came from one sample sequenced in a study of T cell changes during pregnancy in multiple sclerosis. TCRdb's table, derived via immunoSEQ multiplex PCR, lists solely in-frame clones and lacks some. The data show just under 45,000 clones, with roughly 90% seen just once and roughly 0.67% held by the top ten. Sequenced here: CD4+ T cells from peripheral blood mononuclear cells, sampled in the first trimester of pregnancy. All receptors derive from a female donor with multiple sclerosis, enrolled in a pregnancy study.

V and J are TRBV5-1 and TRBJ1-2; 8 nucleotides agree with TRBD1. From germline, CDR1 is SGHRS and CDR2 YFSETQ. This CDR3 is built from 16 residues. Trimming cost V 0 bases and J 7 bases; bases outside gene matches: 11. CDR3 residues: CASSLVLRQGARGYTF. The CDR3 DNA follows: TGCGCCAGCAGCTTGGTCCTAAGGCAGGGGGCTCGTGGCTACACCTTC. Full variable domain (outside the CDR3, taken from reference TRBV5-1 and TRBJ1-2): KAGVTQTPRYLIKTRGQQVTLSCSPISGHRSVSWYQQTPGQGLQFLFEYFSETQRNKGNFPGRFSGRQFSNSRSEMNVSTLELGDSALYLCASSLVLRQGARGYTFGSGTRLTVV.

The chain is built from TRBV6-5 and TRBJ2-7; D gene ambiguous. Trimming took 0 bases from V and 0 from J, leaving 12 bases between them. The CDR3 spans 16 residues. Germline CDR1 is MNHEY and CDR2 is SVGAGI. CDR3 amino acids: CASSYSARSSSYEQYF. In DNA, the CDR3 is TGTGCCAGCAGTTACTCGGCGCGGTCCAGCTCCTACGAGCAGTACTTC.

The rearrangement joins TRBV10-2 to TRBJ2-1, with D maybe TRBD2 (6 bases). Between the trimmed V and J ends, which lost 8 bases and 4 bases, there was a span of 15 bases. Germline lookup yields CDR1 WSHSY and CDR2 SAAADI. The CDR3 loop spans 14 amino acids. The CDR3 spells CASGTGGGYNEQFF. In DNA form, the CDR3 reads TGCGCCAGCGGGACTGGCGGAGGTTACAATGAGCAGTTCTTC.

The chain couples TRBV2 to TRBJ2-2; TRBD2 matches 10 bases. This CDR3 has 18 residues. V was clipped by 3 bases and J by 4 bases; unmatched bases: 11. Germline CDR1 reads SNHLY; CDR2 reads FYNNEI. The CDR3 region is CASSERASGSFLTGELFF. In nucleotides, the CDR3 is TGTGCCAGCAGTGAGAGGGCTAGCGGGAGTTTCCTCACCGGGGAGCTGTTTTTT.

This chain joins TRBV23-1 and TRBJ2-7; 7 positions match TRBD1. TRBV23-1 is given ORF status, its function remaining uncertain. The V and J ends lost 2 bases and 4 bases, in that order; junction bases with no gene match: 26. The CDR3 sequence is 21 residues long. The CDR3 coding sequence is TGCGCCAGCAGTCAAAACCCGAGAGATGTGAGACAGGGTAGTATTATTTACGAGCAGTACTTC. This codes for CASSQNPRDVRQGSIIYEQYF.

The table lists this clone with a few counts. The rearrangement uses TRBV6-1 and TRBJ1-1, with D unresolved. Trimming took 3 bases from V and 7 from J, leaving 12 bases between them. This CDR3 region has 13 residues. Germline V CDR1 and CDR2: MNHNS, SASEGT. DNA for the CDR3: TGTGCCAGCAGTGATTTGCGGATGAGTGAAGCTTTCTTT. This sequence encodes CASSDLRMSEAFF.

The rearrangement uses TRBV11-2 and TRBJ1-2; D remains ambiguous. Germline CDR1 reads SGHAT; CDR2 reads FQNNGV. The CDR3 has 15 residues. The V and J ends lost 5 bases and 4 bases respectively, with 17 bases between them. In DNA, the CDR3 is TGTGCCAGCAGCCAGGTCCCCACAGAAGTCTATGGCTACACCTTC. It is translated as CASSQVPTEVYGYTF.

This clone was observed once. CDR3: CASSNRDRVRGYTF. The CDR3 DNA sequence: TGTGCCAGTAGTAACCGGGACAGGGTTCGTGGCTACACCTTC. The V and J genes are TRBV19 and TRBJ1-2; 9 bases map to TRBD1. V dropped 4 bases and J dropped 7; count of bases not matched to a gene: 7. From germline, CDR1 is LNHDA and CDR2 SQIVND (reference sequence). The CDR3 is 14 residues long.

V is TRBV4-3 and J is TRBJ2-1, with D possibly TRBD1 on 6 matching bases. Germline V gene data show CDR1 as LGHNA and CDR2 as YSLEER. CDR3 length equals 15 residues. The V gene lost 0 bases and the J gene lost 4 bases, with 10 bases spanning the gap. The CDR3 reads CASSQEDRFYNEQFF. For the CDR3, the DNA is TGCGCCAGCAGCCAAGAAGACAGGTTTTACAATGAGCAGTTCTTC.

This clone was counted once. The chain links TRBV30 to TRBJ2-5, with TRBD1 identical over 10 bases. J was trimmed by 5 bases and V by 5 bases; bases with no gene match: 5. Germline CDR1 GTSNPN, CDR2 SVGIG (reference sequence). The CDR3 contains 13 residues. The CDR3 bases are TGTGCCTGGGATACGGACAGGGGGGAGACCCAGTACTTC. Encoded protein: CAWDTDRGETQYF.

V is TRBV28 and J is TRBJ2-3, with TRBD2 matching 9 bases. Trimming cost V 5 bases and J 3 bases; bases outside gene matches: 6. Germline V gives CDR1 MDHEN, CDR2 SYDVKM. This CDR3 is built from 15 residues. CDR3 coding DNA: TGTGCCAGCAGTGTGTTGGCGGGAGGGACAGATACGCAGTATTTT. Protein sequence: CASSVLAGGTDTQYF.

In the case of this clone: At one end, the junction sequence differs from germline, possibly due to a read error. The chain combines TRBV18 with TRBJ2-6; D unclear. The CDR3 covers 14 residues. CDR1 is KGHSH, CDR2 LQKENI, per germline. The CDR3 region has the DNA TGTACCAGCTCCGACAAAGCTGGGGCCAACGTCCTGACTTTC. It is translated as CTSSDKAGANVLTF.

This clone was observed a few times. V and J are TRBV28 and TRBJ2-1; 14 positions match TRBD2. V gave up 2 bases and J gave up 9 bases; unmatched junction bases: 9. This CDR3 is 17 amino acids long. The germline V gene encodes CDR1 MDHEN and CDR2 SYDVKM. The chain's CDR3 is CASSLPGTSGSRAEQFF. CDR3 in DNA: TGTGCCAGCAGTTTACCGGGGACTAGCGGGAGTCGGGCTGAGCAGTTCTTC.

V is TRBV27 and J is TRBJ1-1; weak D call: TRBD1 (5 bases). The CDR3 has 14 residues. Between the trimmed V and J ends, which lost 0 bases and 5 bases, there was a span of 10 bases. Per the germline V gene, CDR1 is MNHEY and CDR2 is SMNVEV (reference sequence). The CDR3 DNA sequence: TGTGCCAGCAGTTTATCTCAGGGAAGGACTGAAGCTTTCTTT. It translates to CASSLSQGRTEAFF.

The CDR3 is CASSWREGEYEQYF. For the CDR3, the DNA is TGTGCCAGCAGTTGGCGGGAGGGTGAGTACGAGCAGTACTTC. The chain links TRBV27 to TRBJ2-7, with TRBD2 matching over 9 bases. Trimming at V came to 4 bases and at J to 4 bases, leaving 5 bases not matched to a gene. The CDR3 runs to 14 residues. Germline V gene data show CDR1 as MNHEY and CDR2 as SMNVEV (reference sequence).

This clone has a single count. The rearrangement joins TRBV29-1 to TRBJ2-1; the D gene is possibly TRBD2 (6 bases). Germline CDR1 reads SQVTM; CDR2 reads ANQGSEA. V lost 6 bases and J 6 bases, leaving 12 bases between the germline ends. The CDR3 is 12 residues long. The CDR3 nucleotides read TGCAGCGTCCTGCGGGGCCCCAATGAGCAGTTCTTC. Its translation is CSVLRGPNEQFF.

The gene calls are TRBV29-1 and TRBJ2-6; D may be TRBD1 (5 bases). Germline CDR1 is SQVTM and CDR2 is ANQGSEA. The length of the CDR3 is 14 residues. Deletions cut 6 bases from V and 3 bases from J, with 12 bases between. For the CDR3, the DNA is TGCAGCGTCCAGAAGGGGCTTGGGGCCAACGTCCTGACTTTC. It specifies CSVQKGLGANVLTF.

This chain uses TRBV10-3 with TRBJ2-2; tentative D call: TRBD2 (6 bases). Germline values: CDR1 ENHRY, CDR2 SYGVKD. V lost 6 bases and J lost 9, with 14 bases in between. This CDR3 has 13 residues. The CDR3 here is CAIRPGVTWELFF. Written as DNA, the CDR3 is TGTGCCATCAGACCGGGGGTTACGTGGGAGCTGTTTTTT.

The chain joins TRBV19 to TRBJ1-4, with TRBD1 as a possible D gene (6 bases). V was pared by 6 bases and J by 5 bases, with 22 bases between. Germline V CDR1 and CDR2: LNHDA, SQIVND (reference sequence). The CDR3 runs to 17 residues. The CDR3 coding sequence is TGTGCCAGTAGCAAAAATCCTCCGGGACACCTGAATGAAAAACTGTTTTTT. Amino acids: CASSKNPPGHLNEKLFF.

The V and J genes are TRBV7-6 and TRBJ2-3; no firm D call. Germline assignment: CDR1 SGHVS and CDR2 FNYEAQ. The CDR3 length is 18 residues. V shed 1 base and J shed 0 bases, with 17 bases lying between them. The CDR3: CASSLEERFVSSTDTQYF. The CDR3 DNA follows: TGTGCCAGCAGCTTAGAGGAGCGCTTCGTTTCTAGCACAGATACGCAGTATTTT.

The CDR3 loop is CASSSGQEVYGYTF. CDR3 nucleotide sequence: TGTGCCAGCAGCTCCGGACAGGAGGTCTATGGCTACACCTTC. This chain joins TRBV7-8 and TRBJ1-2, with 7 nucleotides matching TRBD1. V trimming: 4 bases; J trimming: 4 bases; junction bases outside the gene matches: 6. The CDR3 sequence is 14 residues long. Germline V gene data show CDR1 as SGHVS and CDR2 as FQNEAQ.

The rearrangement uses TRBV18 and TRBJ2-1; perhaps TRBD1 as D (6 bases). CDR1 is KGHSH, CDR2 LQKENI, per germline. The CDR3 has 13 amino acids. The ends were cut back, 3 bases at V and 7 bases at J, with 10 bases in the middle. The CDR3 loop is CASSPLRGNEQFF. CDR3 nucleotides: TGTGCCAGCTCACCTTTAAGGGGGAATGAGCAGTTCTTC.

This chain links TRBV14 with TRBJ1-1; D is perhaps TRBD1 (5 bases). The CDR3 runs to 15 residues. V was cut by 1 base and J by 1 base, with 10 bases left in between. CDR1 and CDR2 (germline): SGHDN, FVKESK. The CDR3 DNA sequence: TGTGCCAGCAGCCAAGGGCAGGGCAGGAACACTGAAGCTTTCTTT. It codes for CASSQGQGRNTEAFF.

The V and J genes are TRBV19 and TRBJ2-3; 12 bases agree with TRBD1. The CDR3 length is 16 residues. Germline values: CDR1 LNHDA, CDR2 SQIVND (reference sequence). V was pared by 7 bases and J by 2 bases, with 7 bases of the junction left unmatched. This CDR3 is CASKLGQGAATDTQYF. CDR3 in DNA: TGTGCCAGTAAATTGGGACAGGGGGCGGCCACAGATACGCAGTATTTT.

This clone appeared once. The V and J genes are TRBV29-1 and TRBJ2-7, with TRBD1 matching over 9 bases. J gave up 1 base and V 6 bases, and 4 bases lay outside the gene matches. CDR1 and CDR2 from the germline V gene are SQVTM and ANQGSEA. The CDR3 covers 13 residues. Here the CDR3 reads CSVTGTGSYEQYF. CDR3 nucleotide sequence: TGCAGCGTAACCGGGACAGGGTCCTACGAGCAGTACTTC.

The rearrangement links TRBV6-6 to TRBJ1-2, with 11 bases that match TRBD1. With V trimmed by 10 bases and J by 5 bases, 15 bases remained unmatched. Germline assignment: CDR1 MNHNY and CDR2 SVGAGI (reference sequence). The CDR3 consists of 16 residues. CDR3 sequence reads: CAILGDRGRSWYGYTF. DNA for the CDR3: TGTGCCATCCTGGGGGACAGGGGGAGAAGTTGGTATGGCTACACCTTC.

The chain has TRBV29-1 and TRBJ1-2, with TRBD1 as a possible D gene (6 bases). This CDR3 has 12 amino acids. Germline values: CDR1 SQVTM, CDR2 ANQGSEA. V shed 3 bases and J shed 8 bases, with 13 bases lying between them. CDR3 loop: CSVDIGGGGYTF. In DNA form, the CDR3 reads TGCAGCGTTGATATCGGGGGGGGCGGCTACACCTTC.

The chain recombines TRBV7-9 with TRBJ2-7; 16 bases agree with TRBD2. The CDR3 covers 16 residues. Germline V gene sequence: CDR1 SEHNR, CDR2 FQNEAQ (reference sequence). Trimming at V came to 2 bases and at J to 7 bases, leaving 5 bases not matched to a gene. The CDR3 here is CASSLTGTSGGGEQYF. The CDR3 region has the DNA TGTGCCAGCAGCTTAACCGGGACTAGCGGGGGGGGAGAGCAGTACTTC.

The chain is built from TRBV10-3 and TRBJ2-7; D is possibly TRBD2 (6 bases). The CDR3 extends over 15 amino acids. CDR1 ENHRY and CDR2 SYGVKD come from the germline V gene. The V end lost 8 bases, the J end lost 0 bases, and 17 bases lay between the germline ends. The CDR3 loop reads CAIGRDLTASYEQYF. The CDR3 bases are TGTGCCATCGGTAGGGACTTAACGGCCTCCTACGAGCAGTACTTC.